At least ten counts were recorded for the clone carrying this TCR beta chain. Antigen unknown. These data are taken from a study of T cells in Graves' hyperthyroidism and ophthalmopathy. About the study: Pretreatment peripheral blood was obtained at initial diagnosis.

The CDR3 sequence is 16 residues long. Trimming cost V 6 bases and J 5 bases, with 22 bases left between them. CDR1 and CDR2 (germline): MNHEY, SMNVEV (reference sequence). Amplification yielded TCR beta CDR3 regions, with RNA transcripts as the source. The HTBI set primed first-round TCR CDR3 RT-PCR. TCRdb called the multiplex PCR reads again in MiXCR, with one record for every CDR3 protein. The sample has fewer than 350,000 distinct CDR3 sequences; approximately 14% are singletons. Lactation, pregnancy, other autoimmune disease or uncontrolled infection excluded patients. Used for diagnoses were clinical symptoms, serum thyroxine and TRAb, thyroid ultrasound and orbital computed tomography. Study results and limitations: The blood repertoire included most of the expanded thyroid clonotypes above 0.001.

This TCR came from a woman in her forties or fifties with Graves' hyperthyroidism that later progressed to Graves' ophthalmopathy. Sequencing used blood. The V call is TRBV27, the J call TRBJ1-2, with D possibly matching TRBD1 (5 bases). As DNA, the CDR3 is TGTGCCAGCAGATTCGGGACCTTAAGCCTGAGGTATGGCTACACCTTC. Translating it yields CASRFGTLSLRYGYTF.